These 23 T cell receptor beta chains share one sample of origin, sequenced in a study of early T cells in non-severe SARS-CoV-2 infection. TCRdb reanalysed the 5' RACE reads using MiXCR and keeps one entry per CDR3 protein. The data contain about 90,000 distinct CDR3 sequences, about 12% of them singletons. This specimen consisted of whole blood, obtained at baseline. The source is an adult who was a healthcare worker with PCR-confirmed SARS-CoV-2 infection or an uninfected control (not recorded which).

The chain couples TRBV11-2 to TRBJ2-2, with D perhaps assigned TRBD1 or TRBD2 (6 bases each). Trimming took 10 bases from V and 4 from J, leaving 16 bases between them. The length of the CDR3 is 14 residues. Germline assignment: CDR1 SGHAT and CDR2 FQNNGV. This CDR3 is CATGVGGITGELFF. In DNA, the CDR3 is TGTGCCACCGGAGTGGGGGGCATCACCGGGGAGCTGTTTTTT.

This rearrangement joins TRBV29-1 to TRBJ2-3; D remains unclear. From germline, CDR1 is SQVTM and CDR2 ANQGSEA. This CDR3 has 11 residues. Trimming cost V 2 bases and J 4 bases, with 4 bases left between them. CDR3 region: CSVESPDTQYF. The CDR3 DNA reads as TGCAGCGTTGAATCCCCAGATACGCAGTATTTT.

Only a few counts were recorded for this clonotype. CDR3 in DNA: TGTGTCACCCCCCGAGCAGGGGACACTGAAGCTTTCTTT. Amino acid sequence: CVTPRAGDTEAFF. The rearrangement links TRBV7-9 to TRBJ1-1; the D gene is possibly TRBD1 (6 bases). The germline gives CDR1 SEHNR, CDR2 FQNEAQ (reference sequence). CDR3 length: 13 amino acids.

In this sample, this clonotype turned up many times. The V call is TRBV28, the J call TRBJ1-3; D gene unclear. V lost 10 bases, J lost 1 base, and 11 bases lay in between. The CDR3 runs 13 residues. The germline CDR1 and CDR2 sequences are MDHEN and SYDVKM. The CDR3 loop reads CAILASSGNTIYF. CDR3 coding DNA: TGTGCCATCTTAGCCTCATCTGGAAACACCATATATTTT.

This clonotype showed up just a few times. This sequence joins TRBV29-1 and TRBJ2-1, with TRBD2 matching 7 bases. The V gene end was trimmed by 6 bases and the J gene end by 9 bases; junction bases not matched to a gene: 20. The CDR3 consists of 16 residues. Germline CDR1 SQVTM, CDR2 ANQGSEA. CDR3 nucleotides: TGCAGCGTGAACTTCGTCGGGAGGCCACTACTAAGTGAGCAGTTCTTC. It specifies CSVNFVGRPLLSEQFF.

This clonotype was seen a handful of times. This sequence joins TRBV20-1 and TRBJ1-4; perhaps TRBD1 as D (6 bases). The CDR3 spans 15 residues. The ends were cut back, 0 bases at V and 6 bases at J, with 14 bases in the middle. Germline lookup yields CDR1 DFQATT and CDR2 SNEGSKA (reference sequence). The CDR3, as DNA: TGCAGTGCTAGAGATTTGGGGGCCCGCCATGAAAAACTGTTTTTT. Translated: CSARDLGARHEKLFF.

This clonotype was recorded many times. CDR3 loop: CSGEREGQNEQFF. CDR3 nucleotide sequence: TGCAGTGGTGAGCGGGAGGGCCAGAATGAGCAGTTCTTC. The chain uses TRBV20-1 and TRBJ2-1; TRBD2 aligns across 10 bases. V lost 7 bases, J lost 7 bases, and 7 bases stayed unmatched. This CDR3 is built from 13 residues. Germline lookup yields CDR1 DFQATT and CDR2 SNEGSKA (reference sequence).

This clonotype showed up many times. The rearrangement joins TRBV7-2 to TRBJ2-5, with D tentatively TRBD2 (7 bases). The CDR3 is 14 amino acids. Trimming left V 5 bases short and J 1 base short, with 11 bases between. Per germline, CDR1 SGHTA and CDR2 FQGNSA. CDR3 DNA: TGTGCCAGCAGCCTGGGGGGGGCCCAAGAGACCCAGTACTTC. This encodes CASSLGGAQETQYF. Full variable domain (missing parts from reference TRBV7-2 and TRBJ2-5): GAGVSQSPSNKVTEKGKDVELRCDPISGHTALYWYRQSLGQGLEFLIYFQGNSAPDKSGLPSDRFSAERTGGSVSTLTIQRTQQEDSAVYLCASSLGGAQETQYFGPGTRLLVL.

The V call is TRBV10-3, the J call TRBJ2-7, with 10 bases that match TRBD1. Trimming took 0 bases from V and 4 from J; bases not matched to a gene: 3. Per the germline V gene, CDR1 is ENHRY and CDR2 is SYGVKD. The CDR3 is 15 residues long. Here the CDR3 DNA reads TGTGCCATCAGTGAGTCTCGGGGACAGGGGTACGAGCAGTACTTC. It translates to CAISESRGQGYEQYF.

This clonotype was observed at least ten times. The chain links TRBV20-1 to TRBJ2-3, with no clear D. Trimming shortened V by 3 bases and J by 0 bases, and 7 bases separated the two germline ends. Germline CDR1 and CDR2: DFQATT and SNEGSKA (reference sequence). The CDR3 length is 13 residues. Written as DNA, the CDR3 is TGCAGTGCTAGCCCTTCTAGCACAGATACGCAGTATTTT. Protein: CSASPSSTDTQYF.

In this sample, this clonotype turned up a few times. The chain carries TRBV6-5 and TRBJ2-3, with D unresolved. The CDR3 has 17 residues. Deletions cut 2 bases from V and 4 bases from J, with 19 bases between. Germline V gives CDR1 MNHEY, CDR2 SVGAGI. This CDR3 reads CASSYGSPGGRADTQYF. CDR3 DNA: TGTGCCAGCAGTTACGGCTCACCAGGCGGCCGCGCAGATACGCAGTATTTT.

This clonotype was picked up many times. The chain has TRBV19 and TRBJ2-7, with 11 positions matching TRBD1. The CDR3 has 14 amino acids. V lost 4 bases, J lost 7 bases, and 6 bases stayed unmatched. The germline V gene has CDR1 LNHDA and CDR2 SQIVND (reference sequence). The CDR3 is CASSRTGGPGEQYF. CDR3 DNA: TGTGCCAGTAGTAGGACAGGGGGCCCTGGAGAGCAGTACTTC. The whole variable domain, filled in from reference TRBV19 and TRBJ2-7, reads DGGITQSPKYLFRKEGQNVTLSCEQNLNHDAMYWYRQDPGQGLRLIYYSQIVNDFQKGDIAEGYSVSREKKESFPLTVTSAQKNPTAFYLCASSRTGGPGEQYFGPGTRLTVT.

At least ten counts were recorded for this clonotype. The CDR3, as DNA: TGTGCCACCAGTGATCCTAGCGGGATCTCCTACAATGAGCAGTTCTTC. Protein: CATSDPSGISYNEQFF. The rearrangement links TRBV24-1 to TRBJ2-1; TRBD2 agrees at 9 bases. Germline CDR1 KGHDR, CDR2 SFDVKD. The CDR3 is made up of 16 amino acids. Trimming removed 3 bases from V and 0 bases from J; junction bases left unmatched: 2.

This clonotype was recorded many times. The V gene is TRBV29-1, the J gene TRBJ2-5, with unresolved D. This CDR3 is 11 amino acids long. CDR1 and CDR2 (germline): SQVTM, ANQGSEA. V was shortened by 6 bases and J by 5 bases, with 10 bases between the two germline ends. The CDR3 region is CSVAPKETQYF. The CDR3 region has the DNA TGCAGCGTGGCCCCGAAGGAGACCCAGTACTTC.

The sample holds a few counts of this clonotype. The chain couples TRBV24-1 to TRBJ2-2; no clear D gene. The germline CDR1 and CDR2 sequences are KGHDR and SFDVKD. The CDR3 sequence is 11 residues long. V was clipped by 4 bases and J by 4 bases, with 0 bases between them. CDR3 sequence: CATSDTGELFF. CDR3 DNA sequence: TGTGCCACCAGTGACACCGGGGAGCTGTTTTTT.

There are many counts of this clonotype. V and J are TRBV15 and TRBJ1-5; 7 positions match TRBD1. The CDR3 length is 17 residues. The V gene end was trimmed by 2 bases and the J gene end by 1 base; junction bases not matched to a gene: 8. Germline lookup yields CDR1 LNHNV and CDR2 YYDKDF (reference sequence). The CDR3, as DNA: TGTGCCACCAGCAGACGCACAGGGGCCTCCAGCAATCAGCCCCAGCATTTT. This translates into CATSRRTGASSNQPQHF.

The rearrangement uses TRBV20-1 and TRBJ1-2; no definite D call. Germline V gene sequence: CDR1 DFQATT, CDR2 SNEGSKA (reference sequence). This CDR3 comprises 12 residues. Trimming took off 3 bases at V and 9 bases at J, with 14 bases between the two ends. CDR3 sequence: CSASPTQISYTF. Written as DNA, the CDR3 is TGCAGTGCTAGTCCCACTCAGATTAGCTACACCTTC.

This chain uses TRBV12-3 or TRBV12-4 with TRBJ2-2, with D uncertain. The V gene lost 10 bases and the J gene lost 1 base, with 10 bases spanning the gap. The CDR3 runs to 13 residues. The CDR3, as DNA: TGTGCCATGCAGCATATGAACACCGGGGAGCTGTTTTTT. Translation gives CAMQHMNTGELFF.

The chain combines TRBV6-1 with TRBJ1-2; D might be TRBD1 (5 bases). The ends were cut back, 2 bases at V and 6 bases at J, with 19 bases in the middle. Germline loops: CDR1 MNHNS, CDR2 SASEGT. The CDR3 is 16 amino acids. CDR3 residues: CASSERAPPTGHGYTF. The CDR3 bases are TGTGCCAGCAGTGAAAGGGCACCCCCTACGGGGCATGGCTACACCTTC.

The chain couples TRBV5-1 to TRBJ1-1; no clear D. Germline assignment: CDR1 SGHRS and CDR2 YFSETQ. V was pared by 1 base and J by 1 base, with 14 bases between. The CDR3 is 16 residues long. DNA of the CDR3: TGCGCCAGCAGCTTGTTTCCAGGCGCCAAGAACACTGAAGCTTTCTTT. Amino acid sequence: CASSLFPGAKNTEAFF.

The chain employs TRBV7-2 and TRBJ2-3; possible D gene TRBD2, 5 bases. Looked up from germline, CDR1 is SGHTA and CDR2 is FQGNSA. With 5 bases removed from V and 3 bases from J, the gap between germline ends came to 12 bases. The CDR3 runs to 14 residues. The CDR3 loop is CASSTPGWTDTQYF. DNA for the CDR3: TGTGCCAGCAGCACGCCGGGGTGGACAGATACGCAGTATTTT.

The V and J genes are TRBV11-2 and TRBJ2-3, with TRBD2 matching over 10 bases. The CDR3 has 15 residues. CDR1 is SGHAT and CDR2 is FQNNGV in the germline V gene. Unmatched junction bases numbered 3, after V lost 1 base and J lost 5 bases. CDR3 sequence reads: CASSLGAGGRDTQYF. The CDR3 DNA sequence: TGTGCCAGCAGCTTAGGAGCGGGGGGGCGAGATACGCAGTATTTT.

This clonotype was counted a few times. This may arise from a read error, as a much more abundant clone is one base away. The V and J genes are TRBV10-3 and TRBJ2-7, with 8 bases fitting TRBD2. The CDR3 is 16 amino acids. The V gene end was trimmed by 0 bases and the J gene end by 5 bases; junction bases not matched to a gene: 9. Germline values: CDR1 ENHRY, CDR2 SYGVKD. CDR3 sequence (DNA): TGTGCCATCAGTGAGTCTATCAGCGGGAGAATCCACGAGCAGTACTTC. Protein sequence: CAISESISGRIHEQYF.